This TCR beta chain stems from a study of blood T cell repertoires in COVID-19. Trimming took off 6 bases at V and 7 bases at J, with 23 bases between the two ends. Germline V lookup: CDR1 SGHKS, CDR2 YYEKEE (reference sequence). The CDR3 totals 17 residues. In the original analysis: For nucleated cells, counts were estimated from reference gene primer amplification. Libraries were prepared by immunoSEQ multiplex PCR; TCRdb keeps only in-frame clonotypes and omits some of them. The D gene and trimming were derived from the DNA, and the V and J assignments and clone size from that table. The sample holds around 190,000 clones, about three quarters seen once.

This sequence joins TRBV5-5 and TRBJ1-6; unclear D gene. This receptor was obtained from a woman in her 50s with active or convalescent COVID-19. The material sequenced was peripheral blood. The DNA for the CDR3 is TGTGCCAGCACCGACACCTTTACCCGTGGCATCAATTCACCCCTCCACTTT. As protein: CASTDTFTRGINSPLHF.